Here is one T cell receptor beta chain with its context. The antigen remains undetermined. The V gene's germline CDR1 is LNHDA and CDR2 SQIVND (reference sequence). CDR3 size: 12 residues. V was pared by 0 bases and J by 6 bases, with 5 bases between. Random hexamers were used to reverse transcribe about 0.5 to 1 ug of RNA. TCR beta CDR3 was amplified by immunoSEQ multiplex PCR. This amplification extended across 54 Vbeta and 13 Jbeta segments. MiXCR, run by TCRdb on the immunoSEQ multiplex PCR reads, gives a single entry per CDR3 protein. The top ten hold around 0.18% of the sample, which has 250,000 to 300,000 distinct CDR3 sequences, about 89% seen once. The data stem from a study of CD8 T cells in Susac syndrome. Sequencing of TCR beta drew on CD8+ and CD4+ T cells from blood. TEMRA cells were FACS-enriched, with CD8+ and CD4+ T cells isolated negatively. Study-wide results and caveats: The study admitted that it had a relatively small number of individuals in its TCR sequencing and HLA analysis.

The material sequenced was CD8+ T cells from PBMCs. The TCR originated in a human donor with multiple sclerosis. The V and J genes are TRBV19 and TRBJ1-1; D unclear. CDR3 in amino acids: CASSIERSEAFF. The CDR3 nucleotides are TGTGCCAGTAGTATAGAAAGGTCTGAAGCTTTCTTT.